This TCR beta chain was identified during a study of CD8+ T cells in alopecia areata. Indicated treatment: oral pan-JAK inhibitor, 5-10 mg twice daily. RNA was isolated and reverse transcribed to cDNA, the sequencing template. Clones were read by immunoSEQ multiplex PCR, and TCRdb kept only the in-frame ones, dropping some. In the table there are about 210,000 clones, under 75% of which are singletons. V lost 4 bases, J lost 7 bases, and 3 bases stayed unmatched. CDR3 length: 14 residues. Per germline, CDR1 SGHTA and CDR2 FQGNSA. The rearrangement links TRBV7-2 to TRBJ2-1, with 11 bases lining up with TRBD2. The source is a human donor with alopecia areata. The sequenced sample was CD4+ T cells sorted from blood, obtained at week 4, from a patient treated with tofacitinib. DNA of the CDR3: TGTGCCAGCAGCTCGGGACTAGCGGAGAATGAGCAGTTCTTC. Translated: CASSSGLAENEQFF.